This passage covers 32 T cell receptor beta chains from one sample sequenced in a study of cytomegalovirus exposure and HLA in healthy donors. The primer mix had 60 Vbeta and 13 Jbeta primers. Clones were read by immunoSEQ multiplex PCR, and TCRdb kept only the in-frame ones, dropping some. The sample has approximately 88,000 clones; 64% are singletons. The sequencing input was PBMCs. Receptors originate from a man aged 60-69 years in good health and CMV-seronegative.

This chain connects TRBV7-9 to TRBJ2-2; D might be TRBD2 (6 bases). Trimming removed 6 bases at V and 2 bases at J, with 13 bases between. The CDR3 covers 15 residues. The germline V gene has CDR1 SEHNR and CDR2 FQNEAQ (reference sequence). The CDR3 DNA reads TGTGCCAGCAGATCCGGGACTTCCAACACCGGGGAGCTGTTTTTT. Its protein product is CASRSGTSNTGELFF.

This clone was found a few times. Here the CDR3 reads CASSVVYSPDTQYF. In nucleotides, the CDR3 is TGTGCCAGCAGCGTAGTGTACAGCCCCGATACGCAGTATTTT. The genes are TRBV9 and TRBJ2-3; D call uncertain. Per germline, CDR1 SGDLS and CDR2 YYNGEE. The CDR3 extends over 14 amino acids. V lost 0 bases, J lost 6 bases, and 11 bases lay in between.

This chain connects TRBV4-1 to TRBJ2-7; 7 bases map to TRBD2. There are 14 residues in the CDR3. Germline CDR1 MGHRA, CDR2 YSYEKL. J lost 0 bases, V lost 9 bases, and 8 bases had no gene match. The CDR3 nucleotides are TGCGCCAGTAGCTTGGGCGGGAGCTCCTACGAGCAGTACTTC. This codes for CASSLGGSSYEQYF.

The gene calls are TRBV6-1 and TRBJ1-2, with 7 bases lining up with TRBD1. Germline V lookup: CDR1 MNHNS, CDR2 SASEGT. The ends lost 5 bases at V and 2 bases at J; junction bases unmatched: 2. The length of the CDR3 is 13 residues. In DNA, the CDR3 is TGTGCCAGCAGTTTACAGGGGAACTATGGCTACACCTTC. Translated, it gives CASSLQGNYGYTF.

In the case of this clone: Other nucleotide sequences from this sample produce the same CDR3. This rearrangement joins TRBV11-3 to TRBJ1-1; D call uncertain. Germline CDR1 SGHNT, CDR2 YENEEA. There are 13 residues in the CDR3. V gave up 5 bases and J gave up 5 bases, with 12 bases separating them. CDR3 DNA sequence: TGTGCCAGCAGCCTAGGACCCGGGACTGAAGCTTTCTTT. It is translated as CASSLGPGTEAFF. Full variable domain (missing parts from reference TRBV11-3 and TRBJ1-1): EAGVVQSPRYKIIEKKQPVAFWCNPISGHNTLYWYLQNLGQGPELLIRYENEEAVDDSQLPKDRFSAERLKGVDSTLKIQPAELGDSAVYLCASSLGPGTEAFFGQGTRLTVV.

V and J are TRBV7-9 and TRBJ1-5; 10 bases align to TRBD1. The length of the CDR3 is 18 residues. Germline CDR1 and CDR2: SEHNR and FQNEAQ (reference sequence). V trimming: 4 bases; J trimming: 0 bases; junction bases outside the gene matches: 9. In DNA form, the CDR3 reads TGTGCCAGCAGCTCGACCGGGACAGGGGTCTATAGCAATCAGCCCCAGCATTTT. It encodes CASSSTGTGVYSNQPQHF. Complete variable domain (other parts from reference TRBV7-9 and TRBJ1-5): DTGVSQNPRHKITKRGQNVTFRCDPISEHNRLYWYRQTLGQGPEFLTYFQNEAQLEKSRLLSDRFSAERPKGSFSTLEIQRTEQGDSAMYLCASSSTGTGVYSNQPQHFGDGTRLSIL.

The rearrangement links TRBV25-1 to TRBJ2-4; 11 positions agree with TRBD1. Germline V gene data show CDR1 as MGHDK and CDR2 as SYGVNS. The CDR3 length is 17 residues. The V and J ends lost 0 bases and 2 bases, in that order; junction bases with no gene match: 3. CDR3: CASSEYGQGATKNIQYF. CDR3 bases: TGTGCCAGCAGTGAATATGGACAGGGGGCAACCAAAAACATTCAGTACTTC. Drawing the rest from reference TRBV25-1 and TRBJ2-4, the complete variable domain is EADIYQTPRYLVIGTGKKITLECSQTMGHDKMYWYQQDPGMELHLIHYSYGVNSTEKGDLSSESTVSRIRTEHFPLTLESARPSHTSQYLCASSEYGQGATKNIQYFGAGTRLSVL.

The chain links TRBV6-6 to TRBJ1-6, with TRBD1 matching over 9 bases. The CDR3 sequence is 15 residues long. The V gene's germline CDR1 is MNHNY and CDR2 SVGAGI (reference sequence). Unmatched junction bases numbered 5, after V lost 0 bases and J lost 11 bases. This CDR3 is CASSYSPGQGTPLHF. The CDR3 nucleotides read TGTGCCAGCAGTTACTCCCCGGGACAGGGTACACCCCTCCACTTT.

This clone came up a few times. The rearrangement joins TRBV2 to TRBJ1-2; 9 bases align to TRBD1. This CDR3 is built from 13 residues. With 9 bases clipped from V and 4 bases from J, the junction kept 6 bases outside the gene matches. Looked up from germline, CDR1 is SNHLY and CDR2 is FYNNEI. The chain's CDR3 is CASTGTGSYGYTF. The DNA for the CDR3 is TGTGCCAGTACCGGGACAGGGTCCTATGGCTACACCTTC.

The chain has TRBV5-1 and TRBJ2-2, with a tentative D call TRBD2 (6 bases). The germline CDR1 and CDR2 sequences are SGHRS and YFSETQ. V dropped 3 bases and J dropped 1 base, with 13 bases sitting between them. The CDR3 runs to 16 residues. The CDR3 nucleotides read TGCGCCAGCAGCTCCCTTTTGGGGGGGAACACCGGGGAGCTGTTTTTT. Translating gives CASSSLLGGNTGELFF.

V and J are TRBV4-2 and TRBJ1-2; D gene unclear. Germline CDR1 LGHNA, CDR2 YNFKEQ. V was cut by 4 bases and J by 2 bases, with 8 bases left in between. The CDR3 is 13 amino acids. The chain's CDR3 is CASSLVENYGYTF. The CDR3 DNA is TGTGCCAGCAGCCTGGTTGAGAACTATGGCTACACCTTC.

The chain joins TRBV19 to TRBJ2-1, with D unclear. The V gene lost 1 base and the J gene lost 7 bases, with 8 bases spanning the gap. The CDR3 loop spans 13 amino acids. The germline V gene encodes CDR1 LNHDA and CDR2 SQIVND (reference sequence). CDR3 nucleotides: TGTGCCAGTAGTATAGGCCAGAAGAATGAGCAGTTCTTC. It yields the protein CASSIGQKNEQFF.

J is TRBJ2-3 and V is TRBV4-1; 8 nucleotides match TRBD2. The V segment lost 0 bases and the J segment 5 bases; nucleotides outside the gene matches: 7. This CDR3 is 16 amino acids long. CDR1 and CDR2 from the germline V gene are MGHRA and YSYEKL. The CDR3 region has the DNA TGCGCCAGCAGCCAAGATCGATCGGGGGGGCAAGATACGCAGTATTTT. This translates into CASSQDRSGGQDTQYF.

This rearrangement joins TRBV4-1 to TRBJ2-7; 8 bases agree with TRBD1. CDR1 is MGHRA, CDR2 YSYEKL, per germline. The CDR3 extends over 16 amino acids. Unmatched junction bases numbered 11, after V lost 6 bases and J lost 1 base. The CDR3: CASRAYQGQESYEQYF. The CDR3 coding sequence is TGCGCCAGCAGAGCCTATCAGGGACAGGAATCCTACGAGCAGTACTTC.

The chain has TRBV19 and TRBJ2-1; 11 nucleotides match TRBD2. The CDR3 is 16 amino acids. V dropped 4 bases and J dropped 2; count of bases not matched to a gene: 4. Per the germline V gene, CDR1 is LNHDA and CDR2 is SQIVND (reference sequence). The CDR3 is CASSTNSGGAYNEQFF. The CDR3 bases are TGTGCCAGTAGTACGAATAGCGGGGGGGCCTACAATGAGCAGTTCTTC.

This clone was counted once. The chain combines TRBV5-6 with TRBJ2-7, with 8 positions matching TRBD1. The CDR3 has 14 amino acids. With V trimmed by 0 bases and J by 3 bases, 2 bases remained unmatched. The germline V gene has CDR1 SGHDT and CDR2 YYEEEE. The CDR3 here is CASSLGQGNYEQYF. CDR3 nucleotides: TGTGCCAGCAGCTTGGGACAGGGGAACTACGAGCAGTACTTC.

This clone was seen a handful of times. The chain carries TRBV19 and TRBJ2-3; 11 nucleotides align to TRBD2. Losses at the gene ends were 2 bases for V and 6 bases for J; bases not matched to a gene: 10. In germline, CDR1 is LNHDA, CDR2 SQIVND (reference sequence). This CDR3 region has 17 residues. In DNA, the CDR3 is TGTGCCAGTAGTATATCGCCTGGGTCTAGCGGGGGGGATACGCAGTATTTT. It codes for CASSISPGSSGGDTQYF.

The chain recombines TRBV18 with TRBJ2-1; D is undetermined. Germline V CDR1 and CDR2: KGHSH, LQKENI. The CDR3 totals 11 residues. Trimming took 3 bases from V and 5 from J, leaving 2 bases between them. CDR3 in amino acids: CASSPNNEQFF. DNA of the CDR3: TGTGCCAGCTCACCTAACAATGAGCAGTTCTTC.

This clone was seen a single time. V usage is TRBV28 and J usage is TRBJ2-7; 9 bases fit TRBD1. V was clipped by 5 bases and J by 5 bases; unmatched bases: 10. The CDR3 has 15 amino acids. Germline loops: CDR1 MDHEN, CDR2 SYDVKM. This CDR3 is CASSAQGAPRHEQYF. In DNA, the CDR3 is TGTGCCAGCAGTGCACAGGGGGCGCCCCGCCACGAGCAGTACTTC.

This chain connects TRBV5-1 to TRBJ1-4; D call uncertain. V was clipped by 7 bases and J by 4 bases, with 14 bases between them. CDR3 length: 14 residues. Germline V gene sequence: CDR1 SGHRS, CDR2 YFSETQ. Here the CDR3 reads CASGMDGGNEKLFF. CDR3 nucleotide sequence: TGCGCCAGCGGGATGGACGGAGGTAATGAAAAACTGTTTTTT.

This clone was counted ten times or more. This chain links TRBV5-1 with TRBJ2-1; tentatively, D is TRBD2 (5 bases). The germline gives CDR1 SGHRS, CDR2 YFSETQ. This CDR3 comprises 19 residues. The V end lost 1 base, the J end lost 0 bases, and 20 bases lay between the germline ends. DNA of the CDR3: TGCGCCAGCAGCTTGTCGGCTAGCCGGAGATTAAGCTCCTACAATGAGCAGTTCTTC. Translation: CASSLSASRRLSSYNEQFF.

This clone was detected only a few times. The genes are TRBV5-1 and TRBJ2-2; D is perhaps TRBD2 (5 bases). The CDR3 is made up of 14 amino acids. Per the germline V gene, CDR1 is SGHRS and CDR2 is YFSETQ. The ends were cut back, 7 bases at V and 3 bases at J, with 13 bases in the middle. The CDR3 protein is CASEGGYHTGELFF. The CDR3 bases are TGCGCCAGCGAGGGTGGTTATCACACCGGGGAGCTGTTTTTT. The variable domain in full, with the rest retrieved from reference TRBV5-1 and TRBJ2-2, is KAGVTQTPRYLIKTRGQQVTLSCSPISGHRSVSWYQQTPGQGLQFLFEYFSETQRNKGNFPGRFSGRQFSNSRSEMNVSTLELGDSALYLCASEGGYHTGELFFGEGSRLTVL.

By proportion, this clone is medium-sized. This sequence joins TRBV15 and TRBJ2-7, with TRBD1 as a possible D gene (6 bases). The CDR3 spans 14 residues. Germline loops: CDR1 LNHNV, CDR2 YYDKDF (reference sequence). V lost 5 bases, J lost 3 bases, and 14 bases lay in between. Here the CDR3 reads CATSAATGYYEQYF. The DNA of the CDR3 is TGTGCCACCAGCGCTGCGACAGGCTACTACGAGCAGTACTTC.

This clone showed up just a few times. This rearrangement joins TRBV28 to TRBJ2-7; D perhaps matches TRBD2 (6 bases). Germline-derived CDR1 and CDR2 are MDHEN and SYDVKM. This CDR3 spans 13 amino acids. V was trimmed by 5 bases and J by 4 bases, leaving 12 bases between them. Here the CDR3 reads CASSAGPLYEQYF. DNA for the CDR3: TGTGCCAGCAGTGCGGGACCGTTGTACGAGCAGTACTTC.

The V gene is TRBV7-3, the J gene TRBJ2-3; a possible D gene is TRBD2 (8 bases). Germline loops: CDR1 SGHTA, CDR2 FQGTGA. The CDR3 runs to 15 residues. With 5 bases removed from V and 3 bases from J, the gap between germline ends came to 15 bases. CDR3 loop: CASSPGRGQTDTQYF. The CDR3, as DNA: TGTGCCAGCAGCCCCGGGAGGGGGCAAACAGATACGCAGTATTTT.

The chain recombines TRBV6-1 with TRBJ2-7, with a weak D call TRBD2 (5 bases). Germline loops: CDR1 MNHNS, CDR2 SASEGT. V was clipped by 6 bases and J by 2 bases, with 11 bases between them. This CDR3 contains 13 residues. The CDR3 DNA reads TGTGCCAGCAGGTCCGGGGTAGCCTACGAGCAGTACTTC. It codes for CASRSGVAYEQYF.

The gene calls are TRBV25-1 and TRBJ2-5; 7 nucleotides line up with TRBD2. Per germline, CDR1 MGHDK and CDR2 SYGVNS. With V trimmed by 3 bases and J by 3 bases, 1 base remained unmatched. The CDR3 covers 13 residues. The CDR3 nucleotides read TGTGCCAGCAGTGAGGCGGGGGAAGAGACCCAGTACTTC. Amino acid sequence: CASSEAGEETQYF.

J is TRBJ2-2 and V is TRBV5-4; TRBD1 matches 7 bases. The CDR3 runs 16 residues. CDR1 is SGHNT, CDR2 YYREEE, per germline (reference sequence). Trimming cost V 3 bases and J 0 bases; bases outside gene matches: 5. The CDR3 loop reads CASSWGQPANTGELFF. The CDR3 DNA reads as TGTGCCAGCAGCTGGGGACAGCCCGCGAACACCGGGGAGCTGTTTTTT.

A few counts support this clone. The CDR3 DNA reads as TGTGCCAGCAGCTTCGGGAGTGTAGGAGAGACCCAGTACTTC. This gives the protein CASSFGSVGETQYF. The V gene is TRBV7-9, the J gene TRBJ2-5; possibly TRBD2 for D (6 bases). Looked up from germline, CDR1 is SEHNR and CDR2 is FQNEAQ (reference sequence). The V end was cut by 3 bases, the J end by 4 bases, with 12 bases between. CDR3 length equals 14 residues.

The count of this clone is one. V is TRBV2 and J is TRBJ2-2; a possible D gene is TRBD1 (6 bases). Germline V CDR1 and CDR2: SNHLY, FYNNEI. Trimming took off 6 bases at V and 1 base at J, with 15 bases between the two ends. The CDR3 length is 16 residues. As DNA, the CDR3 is TGTGCCAGCAGGGCTCCGGGACACCGGAACACCGGGGAGCTGTTTTTT. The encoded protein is CASRAPGHRNTGELFF.

CDR3 loop: CASQPREIYTGELFF. In DNA, the CDR3 is TGTGCCAGCCAACCCCGAGAAATATACACCGGGGAGCTGTTTTTT. This chain connects TRBV9 to TRBJ2-2; D call uncertain. In germline, CDR1 is SGDLS, CDR2 YYNGEE. Trimming cost V 7 bases and J 3 bases, with 16 bases left between them. CDR3 length: 15 amino acids.

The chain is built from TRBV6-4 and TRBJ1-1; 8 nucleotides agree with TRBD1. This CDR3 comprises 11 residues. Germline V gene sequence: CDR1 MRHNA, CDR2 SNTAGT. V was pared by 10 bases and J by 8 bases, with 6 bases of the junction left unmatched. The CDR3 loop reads CATMGQVEAFF. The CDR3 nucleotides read TGTGCCACCATGGGACAGGTGGAAGCTTTCTTT.